The present TCR beta chain was sequenced within a study of patients and donors after allogeneic stem cell transplantation. CDR3 length equals 12 residues. Germline loops: CDR1 SGHRS, CDR2 YFSETQ. Trimming cost V 4 bases and J 6 bases, with 10 bases left between them. TCRdb used MiXCR to reprocess the RT-PCR reads, holding one entry per CDR3 protein. The table has 400,000 to 450,000 distinct CDR3 sequences, 16% seen once. This receptor was identified in a human donor who was either an allogeneic HSCT recipient or a stem cell or donor lymphocyte infusion donor (not recorded which). It is not recorded whose cells these are; they may come from a transplant donor. The chain uses TRBV5-1 and TRBJ1-1; D call uncertain. The sample taken for sequencing was blood, either unsorted or a sorted T cell fraction (not recorded which). CDR3 sequence reads: CASSVPGPEAFF. CDR3 DNA: TGCGCCAGCAGCGTCCCGGGCCCTGAAGCTTTCTTT.